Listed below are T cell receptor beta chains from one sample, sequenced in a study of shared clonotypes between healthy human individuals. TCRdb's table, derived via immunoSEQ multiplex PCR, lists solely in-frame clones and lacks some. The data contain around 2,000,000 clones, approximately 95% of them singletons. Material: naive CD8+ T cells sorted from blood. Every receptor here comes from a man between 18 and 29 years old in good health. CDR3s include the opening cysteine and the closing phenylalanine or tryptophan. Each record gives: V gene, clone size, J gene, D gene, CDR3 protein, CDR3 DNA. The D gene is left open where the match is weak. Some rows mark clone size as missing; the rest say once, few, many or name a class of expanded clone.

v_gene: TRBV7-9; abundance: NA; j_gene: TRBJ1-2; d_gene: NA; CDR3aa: CASSSRGAYGYTF; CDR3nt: TGTGCCAGCAGCTCCCGGGGGGCCTATGGCTACACCTTC
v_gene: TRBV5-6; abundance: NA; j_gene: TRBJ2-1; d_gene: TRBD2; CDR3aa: CASSSAGEGYNEQFF; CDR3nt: TGTGCCAGCAGCTCAGCGGGAGAGGGGTACAATGAGCAGTTCTTC
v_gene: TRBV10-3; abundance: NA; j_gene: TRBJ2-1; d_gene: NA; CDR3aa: CAIGEGASYNEQFF; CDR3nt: TGTGCCATCGGGGAGGGGGCCTCCTACAATGAGCAGTTCTTC
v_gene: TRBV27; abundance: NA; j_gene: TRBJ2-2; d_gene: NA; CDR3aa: CASSFRVTGELFF; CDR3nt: TGTGCCAGCAGTTTTCGGGTCACCGGGGAGCTGTTTTTT
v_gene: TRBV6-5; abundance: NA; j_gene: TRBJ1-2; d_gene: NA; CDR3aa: CASAPQGRNGYTF; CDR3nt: TGTGCCAGCGCGCCACAGGGTCGGAACGGCTACACCTTC
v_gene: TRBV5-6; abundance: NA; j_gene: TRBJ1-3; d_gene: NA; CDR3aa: CASSLGQLTHSGNTIYF; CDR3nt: TGTGCCAGCAGCTTGGGACAGCTCACCCACTCTGGAAACACCATATATTTT
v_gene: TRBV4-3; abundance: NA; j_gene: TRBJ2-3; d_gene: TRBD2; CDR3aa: CASSQDRQREITDTQYF; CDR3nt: TGCGCCAGCAGCCAAGATAGACAGCGGGAGATCACAGATACGCAGTATTTT
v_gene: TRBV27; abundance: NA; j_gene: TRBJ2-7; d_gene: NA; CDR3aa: CASTMAPNLEQYF; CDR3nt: TGTGCCAGCACCATGGCCCCAAACCTCGAGCAGTACTTC
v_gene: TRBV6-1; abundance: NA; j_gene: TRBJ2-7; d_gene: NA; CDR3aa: CASETGTPSYEQYF; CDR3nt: TGTGCCAGCGAAACCGGGACACCTTCCTACGAGCAGTACTTC
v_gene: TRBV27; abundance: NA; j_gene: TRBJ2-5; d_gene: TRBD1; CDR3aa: CASSPLFVEGQGQTQYF; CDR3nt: TGTGCCAGCAGTCCCCTTTTCGTAGAGGGACAGGGACAGACCCAGTACTTC
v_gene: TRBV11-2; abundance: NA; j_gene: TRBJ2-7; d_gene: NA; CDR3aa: CASSTVTRPNEQYF; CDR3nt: TGTGCCAGCAGCACAGTTACACGGCCGAACGAGCAGTACTTC
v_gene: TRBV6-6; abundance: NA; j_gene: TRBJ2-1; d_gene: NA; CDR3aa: CASSYSLHEQFF; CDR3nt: TGTGCCAGCAGTTACTCACTCCATGAGCAGTTCTTC
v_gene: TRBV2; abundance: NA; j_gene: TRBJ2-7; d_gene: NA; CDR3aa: CASSDLGLSYEQYF; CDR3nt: TGTGCCAGCAGTGATTTGGGGTTATCCTACGAGCAGTACTTC
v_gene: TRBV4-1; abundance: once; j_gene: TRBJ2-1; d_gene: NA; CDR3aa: CASSQGTYNEQFF; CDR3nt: TGCGCCAGCAGCCAAGGAACTTACAATGAGCAGTTCTTC